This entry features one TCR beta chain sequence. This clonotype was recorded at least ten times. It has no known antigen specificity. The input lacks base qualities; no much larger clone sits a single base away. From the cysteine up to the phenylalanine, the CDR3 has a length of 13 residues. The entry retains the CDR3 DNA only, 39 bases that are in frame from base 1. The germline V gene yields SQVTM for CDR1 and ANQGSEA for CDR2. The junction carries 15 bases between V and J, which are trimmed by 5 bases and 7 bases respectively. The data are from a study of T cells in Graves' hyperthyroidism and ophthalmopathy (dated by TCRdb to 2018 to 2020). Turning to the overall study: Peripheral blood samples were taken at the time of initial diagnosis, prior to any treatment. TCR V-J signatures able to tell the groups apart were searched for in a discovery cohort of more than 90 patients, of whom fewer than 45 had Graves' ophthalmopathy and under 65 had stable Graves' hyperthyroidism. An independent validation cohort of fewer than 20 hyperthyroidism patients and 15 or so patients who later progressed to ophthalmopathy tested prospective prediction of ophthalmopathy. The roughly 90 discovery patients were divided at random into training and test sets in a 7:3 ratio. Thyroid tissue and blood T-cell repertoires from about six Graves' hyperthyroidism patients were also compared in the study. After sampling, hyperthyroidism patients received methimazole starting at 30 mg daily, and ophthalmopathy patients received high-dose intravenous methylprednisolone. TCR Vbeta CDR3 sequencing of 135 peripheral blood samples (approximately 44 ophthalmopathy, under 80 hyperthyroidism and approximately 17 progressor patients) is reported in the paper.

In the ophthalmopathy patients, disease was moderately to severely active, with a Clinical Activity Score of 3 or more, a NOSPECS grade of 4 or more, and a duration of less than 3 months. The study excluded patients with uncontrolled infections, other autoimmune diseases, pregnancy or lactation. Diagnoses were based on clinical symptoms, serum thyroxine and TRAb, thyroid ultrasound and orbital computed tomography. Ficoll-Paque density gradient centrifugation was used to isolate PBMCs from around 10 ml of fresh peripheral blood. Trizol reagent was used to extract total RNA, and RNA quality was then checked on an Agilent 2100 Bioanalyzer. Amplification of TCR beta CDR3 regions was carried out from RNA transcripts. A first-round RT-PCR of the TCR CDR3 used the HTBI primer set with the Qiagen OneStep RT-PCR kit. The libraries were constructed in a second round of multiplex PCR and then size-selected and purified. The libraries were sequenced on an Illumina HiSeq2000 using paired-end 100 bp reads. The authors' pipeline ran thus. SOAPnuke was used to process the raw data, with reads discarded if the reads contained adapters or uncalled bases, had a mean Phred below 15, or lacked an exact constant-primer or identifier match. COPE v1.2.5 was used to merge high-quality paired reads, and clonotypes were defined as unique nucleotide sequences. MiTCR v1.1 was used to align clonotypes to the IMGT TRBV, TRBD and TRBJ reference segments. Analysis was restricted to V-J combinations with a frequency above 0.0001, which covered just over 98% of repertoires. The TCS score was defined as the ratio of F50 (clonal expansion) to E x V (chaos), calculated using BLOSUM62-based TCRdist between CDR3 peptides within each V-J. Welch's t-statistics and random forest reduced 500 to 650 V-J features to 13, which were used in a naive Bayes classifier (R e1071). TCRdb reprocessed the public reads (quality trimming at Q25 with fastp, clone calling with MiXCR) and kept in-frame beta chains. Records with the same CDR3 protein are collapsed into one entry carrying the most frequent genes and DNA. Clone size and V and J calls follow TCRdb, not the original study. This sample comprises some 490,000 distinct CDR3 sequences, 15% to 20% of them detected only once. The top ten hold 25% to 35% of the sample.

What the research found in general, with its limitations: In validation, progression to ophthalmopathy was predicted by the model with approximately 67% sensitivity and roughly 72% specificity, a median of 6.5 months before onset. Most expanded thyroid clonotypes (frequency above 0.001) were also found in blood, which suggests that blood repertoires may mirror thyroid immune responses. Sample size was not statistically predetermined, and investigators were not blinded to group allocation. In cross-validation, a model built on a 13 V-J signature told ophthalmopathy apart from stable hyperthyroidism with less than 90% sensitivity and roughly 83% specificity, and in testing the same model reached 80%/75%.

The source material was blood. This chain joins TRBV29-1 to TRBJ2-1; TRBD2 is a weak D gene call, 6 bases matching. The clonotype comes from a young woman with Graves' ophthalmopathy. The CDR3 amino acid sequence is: CSVFDQRANEQFF. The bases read TGCAGCGTTTTTGACCAGCGGGCGAATGAGCAGTTCTTC.